Shown below are 11 T cell receptor beta chains from a single sample sequenced in a study of technical replicates of blood from several donors. TCRdb's table, derived via immunoSEQ multiplex PCR, lists solely in-frame clones and lacks some. The data show about 82,000 clones, just over 95% seen once. Sequencing was done on a sample of T cells isolated from PBMCs. All receptors come from a human donor in good health.

This clone was seen a handful of times. The chain employs TRBV19 and TRBJ1-5; D is perhaps TRBD1 (5 bases). V lost 2 bases and J 3 bases, leaving 8 bases between the germline ends. In germline, CDR1 is LNHDA, CDR2 SQIVND (reference sequence). The CDR3 is 14 residues long. The CDR3 region has the DNA TGTGCCAGTAGTATAACAGGTCCCAATCAGCCCCAGCATTTT. Translated: CASSITGPNQPQHF.

This chain links TRBV5-1 with TRBJ2-1; TRBD2 might be the D (5 bases). Trimming took off 0 bases at V and 4 bases at J, with 8 bases between the two ends. Looked up from germline, CDR1 is SGHRS and CDR2 is YFSETQ. The CDR3 is 14 amino acids. CDR3 nucleotides: TGCGCCAGCAGCTTGGAGGACTTTTACAATGAGCAGTTCTTC. Translation: CASSLEDFYNEQFF.

V and J are TRBV6-1 and TRBJ1-3; weak D call: TRBD1 (5 bases). Germline V CDR1 and CDR2: MNHNS, SASEGT. The CDR3 covers 15 residues. V lost 0 bases to trimming and J lost 4 bases, with 10 bases between them. The CDR3 coding sequence is TGTGCCAGCAGTGAAGCTATGGGGCCCGGAAACACCATATATTTT. It specifies CASSEAMGPGNTIYF.

J is TRBJ2-7 and V is TRBV29-1; tentatively, D is TRBD2 (6 bases). Deletions cut 5 bases from V and 2 bases from J, with 13 bases between. The CDR3 is 13 residues long. CDR1 is SQVTM, CDR2 ANQGSEA, per germline. CDR3 coding DNA: TGCAGCGTTCGGGACTCGTTTACCTACGAGCAGTACTTC. This sequence encodes CSVRDSFTYEQYF.

The chain joins TRBV7-2 to TRBJ1-5; 7 bases align to TRBD1. Germline V gene lookup returns CDR1 SGHTA and CDR2 FQGNSA. The length of the CDR3 is 16 residues. Losses at the gene ends were 5 bases for V and 0 bases for J; bases not matched to a gene: 7. CDR3 residues: CASSPPGQNSNQPQHF. For the CDR3, the DNA is TGTGCCAGCAGCCCCCCGGGACAGAATAGCAATCAGCCCCAGCATTTT.

V and J are TRBV4-2 and TRBJ2-7; 10 nucleotides align to TRBD2. Germline CDR1 reads LGHNA; CDR2 reads YNFKEQ. The CDR3 sequence is 15 residues long. With 4 bases clipped from V and 5 bases from J, the junction kept 8 bases outside the gene matches. For the CDR3, the DNA is TGTGCCAGCAGCCCAGCGGGAGGGCCTCTAAACGAGCAGTACTTC. Translation gives CASSPAGGPLNEQYF.

The CDR3 here is CASSLGVSGSRTGELFF. The CDR3 DNA follows: TGTGCCAGCAGCTTGGGGGTTAGCGGGAGTAGAACCGGGGAGCTGTTTTTT. V and J are TRBV7-6 and TRBJ2-2; TRBD2 matches at 9 bases. Trimming cost V 3 bases and J 5 bases; bases outside gene matches: 10. The length of the CDR3 is 17 residues. The germline CDR1 and CDR2 sequences are SGHVS and FNYEAQ.

The genes are TRBV2 and TRBJ1-2; D possibly corresponds to TRBD1 (6 bases). Trimming pared 7 bases from V and 2 bases from J, leaving 14 bases between. The CDR3 contains 14 residues. CDR1 is SNHLY, CDR2 FYNNEI, per germline. CDR3 protein: CASMSGGPNYGYTF. Here the CDR3 DNA reads TGTGCCAGCATGAGCGGGGGGCCAAACTATGGCTACACCTTC.

Only one count was recorded for this clone. J is TRBJ2-4 and V is TRBV19; 12 bases match TRBD2. This CDR3 spans 16 amino acids. Per germline, CDR1 LNHDA and CDR2 SQIVND (reference sequence). J was trimmed by 0 bases and V by 6 bases; bases with no gene match: 3. The CDR3 protein is CASRLAGGLAKNIQYF. In DNA, the CDR3 is TGTGCCAGTAGACTAGCGGGAGGTCTAGCCAAAAACATTCAGTACTTC. The whole variable domain, remainder taken from reference TRBV19 and TRBJ2-4, is DGGITQSPKYLFRKEGQNVTLSCEQNLNHDAMYWYRQDPGQGLRLIYYSQIVNDFQKGDIAEGYSVSREKKESFPLTVTSAQKNPTAFYLCASRLAGGLAKNIQYFGAGTRLSVL.

The rearrangement links TRBV9 to TRBJ1-5; D perhaps matches TRBD1 (6 bases). Per germline, CDR1 SGDLS and CDR2 YYNGEE. The V end lost 3 bases, the J end lost 1 base, and 11 bases lay between the germline ends. This CDR3 comprises 15 residues. The CDR3 region has the DNA TGTGCCAGCAGCGCAGGGGCGGAAAGCAATCAGCCCCAGCATTTT. Protein product: CASSAGAESNQPQHF.

The V gene is TRBV29-1, the J gene TRBJ2-5; possible D gene TRBD1, 6 bases. CDR3 size: 15 residues. V was trimmed by 4 bases and J by 1 base, leaving 16 bases between them. Looked up from germline, CDR1 is SQVTM and CDR2 is ANQGSEA. CDR3 DNA sequence: TGCAGCGTTGCAGGGGAAAGGACATTCCAAGAGACCCAGTACTTC. Protein product: CSVAGERTFQETQYF.